This TCR beta chain was documented in a study of graft-versus-host responses after intestinal transplantation. Study background: Transplant types were multivisceral, liver-intestinal, or isolated intestinal. Induction with anti-thymocyte globulin, then tacrolimus and steroids for around three years, was given to all recipients.

Concerning this clone itself: Antigen specificity is unknown.

Findings and caveats of the study: Detected in recipient marrow were GvH clones, some of which were first observed in ileum or blood.

Libraries were prepared by immunoSEQ multiplex PCR; TCRdb keeps only in-frame clonotypes and omits some of them. This sample carries under 90,000 clones, roughly 89% of them seen once, and the ten largest clones take about 4%. Germline V gene sequence: CDR1 MGHRA, CDR2 YSYEKL. The length of the CDR3 is 16 residues. J gave up 0 bases and V 7 bases, and 8 bases lay outside the gene matches. The rearrangement uses TRBV4-1 and TRBJ2-3; 9 bases map to TRBD2. The receptor was isolated from a human donor who was the organ donor for an intestinal transplant. The source was unstimulated CD8+ T cells sorted from spleen or lymph node cells, collected before transplant. The CDR3 sequence: CASKAGGLTSTDTQYF. DNA of the CDR3: TGCGCCAGCAAAGCGGGGGGCCTTACTAGCACAGATACGCAGTATTTT.